The clone carrying this TCR beta chain was found a few times. What it recognizes is unknown. The primer mix had 60 Vbeta and 13 Jbeta primers. TCRdb keeps only in-frame clones here, not all; method: immunoSEQ multiplex PCR. The table records around 140,000 clones, 70% of them present only once. The record originates from a study of cytomegalovirus exposure and HLA in healthy donors. Study at large: Falling in the Caucasian-associated ancestry cluster were about 82% of around 370 genotyped donors.

Study outcomes and limitations: Earlier analysis yielded a pattern in which most TCR beta V segments were productive about 90% or about 30% of the time. The study listed approximately 170 cytomegalovirus-associated TCR beta chains. Links to common viral pathogens appeared, in a later analysis, for several of the most significant clusters.

The germline CDR1 and CDR2 sequences are SEHNR and FQNEAQ (reference sequence). CDR3 size: 16 residues. V was clipped by 5 bases and J by 6 bases; unmatched bases: 12. This sequence was found in a woman in her sixties or seventies in good health and CMV-seropositive. J is TRBJ2-1 and V is TRBV7-9, with 8 bases aligning to TRBD2. Sequencing input: PBMCs. The CDR3 reads CASSPRITGGGNEQFF. CDR3 sequence (DNA): TGTGCCAGCAGCCCGAGGATAACGGGAGGGGGCAATGAGCAGTTCTTC. Complete variable domain (other parts from reference TRBV7-9 and TRBJ2-1): DTGVSQNPRHKITKRGQNVTFRCDPISEHNRLYWYRQTLGQGPEFLTYFQNEAQLEKSRLLSDRFSAERPKGSFSTLEIQRTEQGDSAMYLCASSPRITGGGNEQFFGPGTRLTVL.